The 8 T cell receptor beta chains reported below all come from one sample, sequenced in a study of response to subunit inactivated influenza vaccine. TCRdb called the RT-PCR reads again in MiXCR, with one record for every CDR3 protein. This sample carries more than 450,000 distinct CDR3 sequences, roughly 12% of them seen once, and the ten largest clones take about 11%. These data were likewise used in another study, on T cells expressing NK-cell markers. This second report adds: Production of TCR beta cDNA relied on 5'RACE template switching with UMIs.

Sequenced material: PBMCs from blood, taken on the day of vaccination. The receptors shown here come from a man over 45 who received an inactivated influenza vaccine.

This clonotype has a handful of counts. The CDR3: CASRSGQGGNQPQHF. The CDR3, as DNA: TGTGCCAGCAGGTCCGGACAGGGAGGCAATCAGCCCCAGCATTTT. The V call is TRBV28, the J call TRBJ1-5, with 8 bases aligning to TRBD1. Trimming took 6 bases from V and 2 from J; bases not matched to a gene: 6. The CDR3 contains 15 residues. Looked up from germline, CDR1 is MDHEN and CDR2 is SYDVKM.

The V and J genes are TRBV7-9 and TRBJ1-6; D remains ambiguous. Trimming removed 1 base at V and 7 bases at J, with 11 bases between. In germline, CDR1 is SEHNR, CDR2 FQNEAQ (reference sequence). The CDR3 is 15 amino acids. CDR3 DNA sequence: TGTGCCAGCAGCTTAGATCGGGTCCTAAATTCACCCCTCCACTTT. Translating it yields CASSLDRVLNSPLHF.

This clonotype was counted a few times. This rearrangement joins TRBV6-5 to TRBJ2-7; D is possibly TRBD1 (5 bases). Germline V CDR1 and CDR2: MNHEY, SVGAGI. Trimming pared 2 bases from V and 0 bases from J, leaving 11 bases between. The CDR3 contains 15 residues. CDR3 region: CASSYGADSSYEQYF. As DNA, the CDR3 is TGTGCCAGCAGTTACGGGGCAGACAGCTCCTACGAGCAGTACTTC.

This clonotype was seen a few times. The CDR3 nucleotides are TGTGCCAGCAGTGAACCGGCAGAAAACACCGGGGAGCTGTTTTTT. Translation: CASSEPAENTGELFF. The rearrangement links TRBV2 to TRBJ2-2; D is uncertain. Germline lookup yields CDR1 SNHLY and CDR2 FYNNEI. Trimming shortened V by 2 bases and J by 2 bases, and 9 bases separated the two germline ends. The CDR3 consists of 15 residues.

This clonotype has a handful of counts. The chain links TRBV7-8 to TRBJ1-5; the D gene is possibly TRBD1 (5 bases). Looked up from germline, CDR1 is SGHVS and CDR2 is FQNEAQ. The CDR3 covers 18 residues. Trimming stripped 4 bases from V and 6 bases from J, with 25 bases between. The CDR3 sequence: CASSSTGLHRDRVQPQHF. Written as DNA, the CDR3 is TGTGCCAGCAGCTCCACGGGACTCCATAGGGATAGGGTTCAGCCCCAGCATTTT.

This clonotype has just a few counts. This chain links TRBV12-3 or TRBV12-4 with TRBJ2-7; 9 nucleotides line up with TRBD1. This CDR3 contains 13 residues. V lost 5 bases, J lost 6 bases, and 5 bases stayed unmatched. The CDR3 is CASSPTTGGEQYF. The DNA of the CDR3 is TGTGCCAGCAGTCCAACGACAGGGGGCGAGCAGTACTTC.

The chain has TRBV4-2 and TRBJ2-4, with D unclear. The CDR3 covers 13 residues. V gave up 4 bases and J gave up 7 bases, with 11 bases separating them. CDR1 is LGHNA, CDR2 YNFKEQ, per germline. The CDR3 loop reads CASSLSGPNIQYF. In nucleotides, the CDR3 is TGTGCCAGCAGCCTCTCCGGGCCCAACATTCAGTACTTC.

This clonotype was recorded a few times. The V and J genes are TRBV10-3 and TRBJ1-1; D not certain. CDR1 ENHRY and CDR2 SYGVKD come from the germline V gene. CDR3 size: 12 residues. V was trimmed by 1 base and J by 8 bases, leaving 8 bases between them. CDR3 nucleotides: TGTGCCATCAGTGAGTTCTCGTCAGAAGCTTTCTTT. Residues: CAISEFSSEAFF.